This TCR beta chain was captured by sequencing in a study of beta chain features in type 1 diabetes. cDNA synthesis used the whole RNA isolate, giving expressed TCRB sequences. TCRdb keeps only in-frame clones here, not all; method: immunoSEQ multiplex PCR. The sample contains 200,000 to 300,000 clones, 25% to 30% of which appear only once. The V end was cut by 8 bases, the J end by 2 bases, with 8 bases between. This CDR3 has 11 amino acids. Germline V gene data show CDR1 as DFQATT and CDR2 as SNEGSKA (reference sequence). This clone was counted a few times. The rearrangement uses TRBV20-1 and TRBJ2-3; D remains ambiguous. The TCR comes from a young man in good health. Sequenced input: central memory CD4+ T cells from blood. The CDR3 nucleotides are TGCAGTCACCTACTCACAGATACGCAGTATTTT. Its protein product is CSHLLTDTQYF.